This T cell receptor (beta chain) was profiled in a study of blood T cell repertoires in COVID-19. Generated by immunoSEQ multiplex PCR, the TCRdb table keeps only in-frame clones and is missing some. Of about 150,000 clones in the sample, 70% to 90% are singletons; the top ten hold 5.5% to 7%. The receptor's source is a man in his fifties or sixties with active or convalescent COVID-19. The sequencing input was peripheral blood.

The CDR3 DNA follows: TGTGCCAGCAGCCAATTTCGGGATCAGCCCCAGCATTTT. Translating it yields CASSQFRDQPQHF. The chain recombines TRBV4-2 with TRBJ1-5; D gene unclear. The CDR3 is 13 residues long. Germline values: CDR1 LGHNA, CDR2 YNFKEQ. V lost 2 bases, J lost 5 bases, and 7 bases lay in between.